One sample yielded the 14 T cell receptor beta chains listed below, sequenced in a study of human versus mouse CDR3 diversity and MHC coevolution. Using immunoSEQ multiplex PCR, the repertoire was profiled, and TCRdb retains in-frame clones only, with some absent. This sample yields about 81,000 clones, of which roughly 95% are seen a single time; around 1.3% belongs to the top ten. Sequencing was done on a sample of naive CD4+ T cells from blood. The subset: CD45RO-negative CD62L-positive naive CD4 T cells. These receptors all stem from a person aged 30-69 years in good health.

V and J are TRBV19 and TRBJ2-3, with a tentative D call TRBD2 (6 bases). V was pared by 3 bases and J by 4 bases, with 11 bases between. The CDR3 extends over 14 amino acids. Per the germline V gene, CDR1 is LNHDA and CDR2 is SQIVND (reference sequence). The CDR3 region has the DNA TGTGCCAGTAGTATCGGGGCTAGCGCAGATACGCAGTATTTT. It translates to CASSIGASADTQYF.

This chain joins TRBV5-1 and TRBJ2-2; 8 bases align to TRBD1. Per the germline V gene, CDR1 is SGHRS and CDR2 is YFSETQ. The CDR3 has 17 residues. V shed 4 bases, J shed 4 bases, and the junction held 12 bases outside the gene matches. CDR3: CASSGRPTGDRTGELFF. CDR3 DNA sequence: TGCGCCAGCAGCGGGCGCCCGACAGGGGATCGCACCGGGGAGCTGTTTTTT.

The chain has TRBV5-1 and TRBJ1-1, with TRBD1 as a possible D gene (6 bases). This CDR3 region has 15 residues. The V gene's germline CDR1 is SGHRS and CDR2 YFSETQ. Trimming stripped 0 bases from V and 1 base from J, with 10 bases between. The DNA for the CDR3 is TGCGCCAGCAGCTTGGCCAGGGGACGGAACACTGAAGCTTTCTTT. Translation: CASSLARGRNTEAFF.

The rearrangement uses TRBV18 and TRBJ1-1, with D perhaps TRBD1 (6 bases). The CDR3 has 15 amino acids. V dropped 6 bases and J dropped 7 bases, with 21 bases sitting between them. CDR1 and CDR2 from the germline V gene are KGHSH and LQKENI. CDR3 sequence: CASSLNGGVQGEAFF. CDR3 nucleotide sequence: TGTGCCAGCTCCCTAAATGGGGGCGTTCAGGGTGAAGCTTTCTTT.

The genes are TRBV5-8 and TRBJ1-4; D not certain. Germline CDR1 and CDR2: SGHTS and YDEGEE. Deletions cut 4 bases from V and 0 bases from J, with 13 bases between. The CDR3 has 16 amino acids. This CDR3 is CASSLADGATNEKLFF. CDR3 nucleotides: TGTGCCAGCAGCCTCGCGGACGGGGCAACTAATGAAAAACTGTTTTTT.

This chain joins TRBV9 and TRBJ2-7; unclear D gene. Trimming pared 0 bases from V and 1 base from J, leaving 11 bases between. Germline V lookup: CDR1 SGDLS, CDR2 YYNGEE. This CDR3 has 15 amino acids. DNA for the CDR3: TGTGCCAGCAGCGTAGGAACAGCCGATTCCTACGAGCAGTACTTC. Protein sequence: CASSVGTADSYEQYF. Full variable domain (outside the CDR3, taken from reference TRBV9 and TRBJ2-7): DSGVTQTPKHLITATGQRVTLRCSPRSGDLSVYWYQQSLDQGLQFLIQYYNGEERAKGNILERFSAQQFPDLHSELNLSSLELGDSALYFCASSVGTADSYEQYFGPGTRLTVT.

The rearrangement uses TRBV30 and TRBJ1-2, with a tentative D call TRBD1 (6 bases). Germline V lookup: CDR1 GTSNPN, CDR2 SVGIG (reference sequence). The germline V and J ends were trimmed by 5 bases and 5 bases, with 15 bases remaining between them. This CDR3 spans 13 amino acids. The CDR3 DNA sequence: TGTGCCTGGTCAACCACAGGGTCATATGGCTACACCTTC. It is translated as CAWSTTGSYGYTF.

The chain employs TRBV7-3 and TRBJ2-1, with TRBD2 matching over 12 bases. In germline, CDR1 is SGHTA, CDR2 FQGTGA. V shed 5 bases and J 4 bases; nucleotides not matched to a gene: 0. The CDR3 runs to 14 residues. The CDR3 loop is CASSLAGGYNEQFF. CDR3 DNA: TGTGCCAGCAGCCTAGCGGGAGGGTACAATGAGCAGTTCTTC.

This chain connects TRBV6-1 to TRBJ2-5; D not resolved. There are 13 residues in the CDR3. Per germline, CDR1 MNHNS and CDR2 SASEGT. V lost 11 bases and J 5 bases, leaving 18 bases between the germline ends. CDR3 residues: CAGDSLATETQYF. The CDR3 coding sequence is TGTGCCGGCGACTCACTCGCGACGGAGACCCAGTACTTC.

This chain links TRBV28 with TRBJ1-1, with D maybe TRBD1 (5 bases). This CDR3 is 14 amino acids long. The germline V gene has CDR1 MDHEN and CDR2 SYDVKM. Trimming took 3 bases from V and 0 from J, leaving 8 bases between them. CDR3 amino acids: CASSLGGVNTEAFF. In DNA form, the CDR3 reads TGTGCCAGCAGTTTGGGGGGGGTGAACACTGAAGCTTTCTTT.

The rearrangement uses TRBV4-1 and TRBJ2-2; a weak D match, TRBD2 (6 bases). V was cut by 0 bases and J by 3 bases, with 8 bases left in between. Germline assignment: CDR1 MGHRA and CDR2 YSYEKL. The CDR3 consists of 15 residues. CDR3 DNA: TGCGCCAGCAGCCAAGACTGGGGGGACACCGGGGAGCTGTTTTTT. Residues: CASSQDWGDTGELFF.

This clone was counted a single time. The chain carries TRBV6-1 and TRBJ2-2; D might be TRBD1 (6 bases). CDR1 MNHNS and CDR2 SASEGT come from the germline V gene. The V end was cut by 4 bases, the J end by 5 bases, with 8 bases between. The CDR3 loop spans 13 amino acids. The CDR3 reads CASSGQGTGELFF. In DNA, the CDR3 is TGTGCCAGCAGTGGTCAGGGGACCGGGGAGCTGTTTTTT.

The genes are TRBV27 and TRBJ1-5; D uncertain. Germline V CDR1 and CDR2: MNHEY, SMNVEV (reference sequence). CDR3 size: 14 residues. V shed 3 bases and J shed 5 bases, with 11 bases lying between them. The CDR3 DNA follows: TGTGCCAGCAGTTTCGCAGGTCTGTATCAGCCCCAGCATTTT. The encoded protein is CASSFAGLYQPQHF.

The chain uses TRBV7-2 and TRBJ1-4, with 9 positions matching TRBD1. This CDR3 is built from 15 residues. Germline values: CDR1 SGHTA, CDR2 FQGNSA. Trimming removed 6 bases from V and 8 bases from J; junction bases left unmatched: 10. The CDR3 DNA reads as TGTGCCAGCAGTGCCCCGGGACAGGGTGCCGAAAAACTGTTTTTT. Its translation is CASSAPGQGAEKLFF. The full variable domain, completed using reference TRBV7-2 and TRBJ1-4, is GAGVSQSPSNKVTEKGKDVELRCDPISGHTALYWYRQSLGQGLEFLIYFQGNSAPDKSGLPSDRFSAERTGGSVSTLTIQRTQQEDSAVYLCASSAPGQGAEKLFFGSGTQLSVL.